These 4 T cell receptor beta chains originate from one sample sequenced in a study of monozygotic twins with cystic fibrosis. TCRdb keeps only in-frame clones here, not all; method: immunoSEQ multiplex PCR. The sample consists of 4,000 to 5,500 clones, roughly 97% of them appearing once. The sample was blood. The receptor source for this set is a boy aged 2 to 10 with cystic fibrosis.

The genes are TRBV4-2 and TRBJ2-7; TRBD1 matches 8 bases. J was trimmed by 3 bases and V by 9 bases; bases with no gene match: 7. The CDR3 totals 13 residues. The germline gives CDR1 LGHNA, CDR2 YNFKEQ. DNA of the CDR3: TGTGCCAGTTCACAGGGGGAGGTCTACGAGCAGTACTTC. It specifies CASSQGEVYEQYF.

CDR3 protein: CASSEAPSYITDTQYF. The CDR3 nucleotides read TGTGCCAGCAGTGAAGCCCCTAGCTATATAACAGATACGCAGTATTTT. The chain carries TRBV6-1 and TRBJ2-3; D possibly corresponds to TRBD2 (5 bases). The CDR3 is made up of 16 amino acids. Germline CDR1 MNHNS, CDR2 SASEGT. V lost 0 bases to trimming and J lost 3 bases, with 13 bases between them.

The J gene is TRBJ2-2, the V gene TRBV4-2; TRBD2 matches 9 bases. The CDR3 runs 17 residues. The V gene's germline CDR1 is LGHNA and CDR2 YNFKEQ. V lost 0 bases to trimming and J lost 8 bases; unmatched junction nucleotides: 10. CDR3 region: CASSQDKRGVYTGELFF. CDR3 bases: TGTGCCAGCAGCCAAGATAAGCGGGGGGTTTATACTGGGGAGCTGTTTTTT.

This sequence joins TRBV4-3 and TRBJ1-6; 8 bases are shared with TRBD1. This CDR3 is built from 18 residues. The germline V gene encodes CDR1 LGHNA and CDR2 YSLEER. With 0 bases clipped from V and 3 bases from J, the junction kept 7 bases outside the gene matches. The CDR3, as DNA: TGCGCCAGCAGCCAAGACTTTATGGACAGGGACTATAATTCACCCCTCCACTTT. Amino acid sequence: CASSQDFMDRDYNSPLHF.